The entry below describes one TCR beta chain. Per the germline V gene, CDR1 is SGHAT and CDR2 is FQNNGV. The CDR3 runs to 15 residues. Deletions cut 8 bases from V and 4 bases from J, with 17 bases between. Here immunoSEQ multiplex PCR was the method, and the copy in TCRdb shows in-frame clones only, minus some. The table for this sample gives about 210,000 clones. The data stem from a study of control samples from healthy donors and cancer patients. Sequenced sample: blood. This rearrangement joins TRBV11-2 to TRBJ1-4; D perhaps matches TRBD1 (5 bases). This sequence was found in a woman aged 30 to 39 in good health. The CDR3 region is CASGRQFGGNEKLFF. CDR3 bases: TGTGCCAGCGGCCGACAGTTTGGGGGTAATGAAAAACTGTTTTTT.